This entry lists 9 T cell receptor beta chains sequenced from one sample in a study of T cell responses to AZD1222 COVID-19 vaccine. Libraries were prepared by immunoSEQ multiplex PCR; TCRdb keeps only in-frame clonotypes and omits some of them. The repertoire holds 95,000 to 110,000 clones, with 90% to 95% as singletons. This sample comprised peripheral blood, obtained on day 0 of AZD1222 vaccination. These receptors were obtained from an adult in good health.

V and J are TRBV7-3 and TRBJ2-2; no firm D call. The CDR3 runs to 13 residues. Trimming shortened V by 2 bases and J by 4 bases, and 5 bases separated the two germline ends. Per the germline V gene, CDR1 is SGHTA and CDR2 is FQGTGA. The CDR3 spells CASSLSVTGELFF. As DNA, the CDR3 is TGTGCCAGCAGCTTATCCGTCACCGGGGAGCTGTTTTTT. The entire variable domain, with the rest obtained from reference TRBV7-3 and TRBJ2-2, is as follows: GAGVSQTPSNKVTEKGKYVELRCDPISGHTALYWYRQSLGQGPEFLIYFQGTGAADDSGLPNDRFFAVRPEGSVSTLKIQRTERGDSAVYLCASSLSVTGELFFGEGSRLTVL.

This clone was counted once. CDR3 loop: CSVGQGRETQYF. In DNA form, the CDR3 reads TGCAGCGTCGGACAGGGTAGGGAGACCCAGTACTTC. The V call is TRBV29-1, the J call TRBJ2-5, with 8 bases that match TRBD1. The CDR3 runs to 12 residues. Germline V gives CDR1 SQVTM, CDR2 ANQGSEA. Trimming at V came to 6 bases and at J to 5 bases, leaving 5 bases not matched to a gene.

V usage is TRBV6-6 and J usage is TRBJ2-3; TRBD2 agrees at 7 bases. The CDR3 sequence is 20 residues long. Germline CDR1 is MNHNY and CDR2 is SVGAGI (reference sequence). The ends lost 5 bases at V and 3 bases at J; junction bases unmatched: 23. CDR3 residues: CASSLAPPTRGGSFTDTQYF. In nucleotides, the CDR3 is TGTGCCAGCAGTCTGGCCCCACCGACGAGGGGCGGGAGTTTTACAGATACGCAGTATTTT.

This rearrangement joins TRBV6-2 or TRBV6-3 to TRBJ2-2; TRBD1 matches at 7 bases. CDR1 MNHEY and CDR2 SVGEGT come from the germline V gene. The junction had 5 bases not matched to a gene; V was cut back by 5 bases and J by 5 bases. The CDR3 covers 14 residues. The CDR3 region is CASSRDRSTGELFF. For the CDR3, the DNA is TGTGCCAGCAGTCGGGACAGATCGACCGGGGAGCTGTTTTTT.

This chain joins TRBV18 and TRBJ2-7; 15 bases are a match to TRBD2. J was trimmed by 2 bases and V by 5 bases; bases with no gene match: 4. Germline loops: CDR1 KGHSH, CDR2 LQKENI. CDR3 length: 16 residues. The CDR3 sequence is CASSAGLAGGPYEQYF. The CDR3 DNA sequence: TGTGCCAGCTCAGCGGGACTAGCGGGAGGTCCCTACGAGCAGTACTTC.

The V and J genes are TRBV3-1 (or the pseudogene TRBV3-2) and TRBJ2-7; D ambiguous. The CDR3 is 12 amino acids. The germline gives CDR1 LGHDT, CDR2 YNNKEL (reference sequence). Trimming removed 8 bases from V and 0 bases from J, with 8 bases in between. The CDR3 DNA sequence: TGTGCCAGCTACGAAAGCTCCTACGAGCAGTACTTC. Its protein product is CASYESSYEQYF.

This chain connects TRBV13 to TRBJ2-7; 9 nucleotides match TRBD2. This CDR3 comprises 17 residues. V lost 3 bases and J lost 4; bases outside the gene matches: 13. Germline CDR1 is PRHDT and CDR2 is FYEKMQ (reference sequence). DNA for the CDR3: TGTGCCAGCAGCTTTAGGGCAAAGGCGGGAGGGGAGTACGAGCAGTACTTC. Translation: CASSFRAKAGGEYEQYF.

The J gene is TRBJ2-7, the V gene TRBV7-2; 10 bases agree with TRBD1. The germline V gene encodes CDR1 SGHTA and CDR2 FQGNSA. Losses at the gene ends were 4 bases for V and 1 base for J; bases not matched to a gene: 7. The CDR3 runs 16 residues. The CDR3 sequence is CASSSSRQGASYEQYF. CDR3 DNA sequence: TGTGCCAGCAGCTCATCCCGACAGGGGGCTTCCTACGAGCAGTACTTC.

A single count supports this clone. The J gene is TRBJ2-7, the V gene TRBV4-1; 8 nucleotides line up with TRBD1. The CDR3 totals 15 residues. Trimming cost V 6 bases and J 0 bases; bases outside gene matches: 7. Germline CDR1 and CDR2: MGHRA and YSYEKL. This CDR3 is CASSQGAGPSYEQYF. Here the CDR3 DNA reads TGCGCCAGCAGTCAGGGGGCAGGGCCCTCCTACGAGCAGTACTTC.